These 5 T cell receptor beta chains were sequenced from one sample in a study of blood T cell repertoires in COVID-19 (TCRdb year 2020). Preparation of the library involved the immunoSEQ multiplex PCR assay. In its TCRdb copy, this immuneACCESS table keeps in-frame sequences only and misses some clones. Where compared with another copy, unresolved V genes explain less than half of these, and the others have no known cause. A total of approximately 60,000 clones appear in this sample, over 75% of them only once. The ten largest clones capture 18% of the sample. Input material: peripheral blood. The receptor source for this set is a man aged 55 to 69 with acute or convalescent COVID-19.

The table lists this clone with a few counts. J is TRBJ2-7 and V is TRBV3-1 (or the pseudogene TRBV3-2); 7 nucleotides match TRBD1. Per the germline V gene, CDR1 is LGHDT and CDR2 is YNNKEL (reference sequence). V lost 3 bases to trimming and J lost 0 bases; unmatched junction nucleotides: 5. The CDR3 is made up of 15 amino acids. This chain's CDR3 is CASSHRQGSSYEQYF. In nucleotides, the CDR3 is TGTGCCAGCAGCCACCGACAGGGCAGCTCCTACGAGCAGTACTTC.

This clone was found a few times. This chain joins TRBV19 and TRBJ1-1; no reliable D call. The CDR3 sequence is 11 residues long. V lost 10 bases to trimming and J lost 8 bases, with 14 bases between them. The germline CDR1 and CDR2 sequences are LNHDA and SQIVND (reference sequence). CDR3 amino acids: CATAEGGEAFF. Here the CDR3 DNA reads TGTGCCACCGCAGAGGGTGGGGAAGCTTTCTTT.

This clone was seen a few times. The rearrangement joins TRBV5-1 to TRBJ2-5, with D possibly matching TRBD2 (5 bases). This CDR3 is 17 amino acids long. CDR1 is SGHRS, CDR2 YFSETQ, per germline. Trimming took 4 bases from V and 2 from J, leaving 21 bases between them. The CDR3 here is CASSPQRRRGAQETQYF. The CDR3 DNA reads as TGCGCCAGCAGCCCTCAGAGGAGACGGGGAGCTCAAGAGACCCAGTACTTC.

This clone has a handful of counts. The rearrangement joins TRBV18 to TRBJ1-1; D is unresolved. The germline V gene has CDR1 KGHSH and CDR2 LQKENI. V lost 3 bases, J lost 0 bases, and 11 bases lay in between. This CDR3 has 15 amino acids. The CDR3 region is CASSPMKELNTEAFF. In DNA, the CDR3 is TGTGCCAGCTCACCTATGAAGGAGCTGAACACTGAAGCTTTCTTT.

The genes are TRBV2 and TRBJ2-5, with D possibly matching TRBD2 (6 bases). The V gene lost 4 bases and the J gene lost 4 bases, with 19 bases spanning the gap. Germline-derived CDR1 and CDR2 are SNHLY and FYNNEI. This CDR3 is 16 amino acids long. As DNA, the CDR3 is TGTGCCAGCAGTGGCGGCGGGGCAAGGGTGGGAGAGACCCAGTACTTC. It translates to CASSGGGARVGETQYF.